Presented here are 20 T cell receptor beta chains from one specimen sequenced in a study of cytotoxic CD8 clonotypes in ibrutinib-treated CLL. Libraries were prepared by immunoSEQ multiplex PCR; TCRdb keeps only in-frame clonotypes and omits some of them. The profile shows about 140,000 clones, more than 75% of them singletons. Source: PBMCs, taken after 24 months of ibrutinib treatment. The receptors shown here come from a human donor with chronic lymphocytic leukemia.

In this sample, this clone turned up many times. The gene calls are TRBV19 and TRBJ2-1; 12 bases are shared with TRBD2. The germline gives CDR1 LNHDA, CDR2 SQIVND (reference sequence). The CDR3 runs 15 residues. V trimming: 3 bases; J trimming: 10 bases; junction bases outside the gene matches: 7. In DNA, the CDR3 is TGTGCCAGTAGTATCATGGGGACTAGCGGGCGGGAGCAGTTCTTC. Its translation: CASSIMGTSGREQFF.

This clone has a handful of counts. The J gene is TRBJ1-1, the V gene TRBV5-1, with no clear D. There are 14 residues in the CDR3. The V gene's germline CDR1 is SGHRS and CDR2 YFSETQ. V shed 0 bases and J shed 5 bases, with 11 bases lying between them. CDR3 loop: CASSLGVSRTEAFF. The DNA for the CDR3 is TGCGCCAGCAGCTTGGGGGTATCGCGGACTGAAGCTTTCTTT.

A single count supports this clone. The rearrangement joins TRBV28 to TRBJ1-2, with TRBD1 matching over 8 bases. J lost 6 bases, V lost 9 bases, and 12 bases had no gene match. The CDR3 is 14 residues long. Germline V gene sequence: CDR1 MDHEN, CDR2 SYDVKM. CDR3 bases: TGTGCCAGTCGAGGGACAGGTGAAGGCCATGGCTACACCTTC. Translation gives CASRGTGEGHGYTF.

This clone was counted only a few times. The rearrangement joins TRBV5-4 to TRBJ2-1, with 8 positions matching TRBD2. Germline CDR1 and CDR2: SGHNT and YYREEE (reference sequence). The CDR3 has 15 residues. V lost 3 bases to trimming and J lost 3 bases; unmatched junction nucleotides: 5. The CDR3 region is CASSSFSGIYNEQFF. CDR3 DNA sequence: TGTGCCAGCAGCTCCTTTAGCGGGATCTACAATGAGCAGTTCTTC. Drawing the rest from reference TRBV5-4 and TRBJ2-1, the complete variable domain is ETGVTQSPTHLIKTRGQQVTLRCSSQSGHNTVSWYQQALGQGPQFIFQYYREEENGRGNFPPRFSGLQFPNYSSELNVNALELDDSALYLCASSSFSGIYNEQFFGPGTRLTVL.

This rearrangement joins TRBV6-5 to TRBJ2-7, with D possibly being TRBD1 or TRBD2 (5 bases each). The CDR3 contains 16 residues. The germline V and J ends were trimmed by 2 bases and 2 bases, with 16 bases remaining between them. The V gene's germline CDR1 is MNHEY and CDR2 SVGAGI. The CDR3 nucleotides are TGTGCCAGCAGTTACGACGCCGGGGCGGCCGCCTACGAGCAGTACTTC. It codes for CASSYDAGAAAYEQYF.

The chain uses TRBV9 and TRBJ1-1, with unresolved D. This CDR3 is 12 amino acids long. In germline, CDR1 is SGDLS, CDR2 YYNGEE. Trimming took off 0 bases at V and 7 bases at J, with 7 bases between the two ends. In nucleotides, the CDR3 is TGTGCCAGCAGCGTAGTAGAGGGTGAAGCTTTCTTT. Its translation is CASSVVEGEAFF.

This clone was found once. DNA of the CDR3: TGTGCCAGCAGCGCCCGACTAGCGGGGGACACCGGGGAGCTGTTTTTT. This sequence encodes CASSARLAGDTGELFF. This chain uses TRBV7-3 with TRBJ2-2, with 12 nucleotides matching TRBD2. Germline V CDR1 and CDR2: SGHTA, FQGTGA. Germline trimming cut 5 bases from V and 3 bases from J; bases unmatched to any gene: 4. The CDR3 loop spans 16 amino acids.

V and J are TRBV7-3 and TRBJ2-3; D is perhaps TRBD2 (6 bases). Trimming shortened V by 0 bases and J by 6 bases, and 10 bases separated the two germline ends. CDR3 length equals 14 residues. The germline V gene encodes CDR1 SGHTA and CDR2 FQGTGA. In nucleotides, the CDR3 is TGTGCCAGCAGCTTAACGCCCCTAGCGGATACGCAGTATTTT. Protein: CASSLTPLADTQYF.

The chain employs TRBV28 and TRBJ1-1, with D possibly TRBD1 on 6 matching bases. Looked up from germline, CDR1 is MDHEN and CDR2 is SYDVKM. The CDR3 is 15 amino acids. The V end lost 4 bases, the J end lost 9 bases, and 21 bases lay between the germline ends. The CDR3 nucleotides are TGTGCCAGCAGTTCCCCCTCCCGACAGGCGCATCAAGCTTTCTTT. Its protein is CASSSPSRQAHQAFF.

This clone appeared a few times. The V gene is TRBV7-2, the J gene TRBJ2-1; 7 bases line up with TRBD1. The V segment lost 7 bases and the J segment 0 bases; nucleotides outside the gene matches: 15. Germline V gene lookup returns CDR1 SGHTA and CDR2 FQGNSA. The CDR3 length is 18 residues. In DNA form, the CDR3 reads TGTGCCAGCACCAAAACAGGGGCGCTCTTAAGCTCCTACAATGAGCAGTTCTTC. This codes for CASTKTGALLSSYNEQFF.

In DNA form, the CDR3 reads TGTGCCAGCAGCTTAAGACGGTCCGCGAACACCGGGGAGCTGTTTTTT. Translation gives CASSLRRSANTGELFF. The chain uses TRBV7-3 and TRBJ2-2, with D uncertain. Germline V gene sequence: CDR1 SGHTA, CDR2 FQGTGA. Trimming cost V 1 base and J 0 bases, with 9 bases left between them. This CDR3 contains 16 residues. Using reference TRBV7-3 and TRBJ2-2 for the parts outside the CDR3, the full variable domain is GAGVSQTPSNKVTEKGKYVELRCDPISGHTALYWYRQSLGQGPEFLIYFQGTGAADDSGLPNDRFFAVRPEGSVSTLKIQRTERGDSAVYLCASSLRRSANTGELFFGEGSRLTVL.

The chain is built from TRBV5-4 and TRBJ1-5; possible D gene TRBD1, 6 bases. This CDR3 comprises 12 residues. The V gene lost 10 bases and the J gene lost 7 bases, with 15 bases spanning the gap. Per germline, CDR1 SGHNT and CDR2 YYREEE (reference sequence). The DNA of the CDR3 is TGTGCCCGCCCCCCGGGGGCCCAGCCCCAGCATTTT. Translated: CARPPGAQPQHF.

This clone was seen just once. CDR3 in amino acids: CASSSSGWTEAFF. As DNA, the CDR3 is TGTGCCAGCAGCTCTTCCGGTTGGACTGAAGCTTTCTTT. This sequence joins TRBV7-8 and TRBJ1-1; D is uncertain. CDR3 length: 13 amino acids. Per germline, CDR1 SGHVS and CDR2 FQNEAQ. Trimming took off 4 bases at V and 5 bases at J, with 11 bases between the two ends.

J is TRBJ2-1 and V is TRBV7-9; 8 bases are a match to TRBD1. The CDR3 totals 14 residues. The J segment lost 5 bases and the V segment lost 1 base, leaving 1 base of the junction unmatched. The germline gives CDR1 SEHNR, CDR2 FQNEAQ (reference sequence). Here the CDR3 reads CASSLGTGNNEQFF. The DNA for the CDR3 is TGTGCCAGCAGCTTAGGGACAGGGAACAATGAGCAGTTCTTC.

V usage is TRBV30 and J usage is TRBJ2-2; D gene unclear. Germline V gene lookup returns CDR1 GTSNPN and CDR2 SVGIG (reference sequence). The length of the CDR3 is 12 residues. V was shortened by 1 base and J by 6 bases, with 6 bases between the two germline ends. The DNA for the CDR3 is TGTGCCTGGAGTGGGCAGGCCGGGGAGCTGTTTTTT. Its translation: CAWSGQAGELFF.

The chain combines TRBV18 with TRBJ2-2, with D possibly TRBD2 on 5 matching bases. V lost 3 bases, J lost 1 base, and 15 bases lay in between. Germline CDR1 KGHSH, CDR2 LQKENI. This CDR3 has 17 amino acids. Here the CDR3 reads CASSPTRARGNTGELFF. CDR3 coding DNA: TGTGCCAGCTCACCTACGCGGGCTCGAGGGAACACCGGGGAGCTGTTTTTT.

This clone has a handful of counts. The chain joins TRBV30 to TRBJ1-5; 7 positions agree with TRBD1. The CDR3 covers 13 residues. V was pared by 0 bases and J by 6 bases, with 2 bases of the junction left unmatched. Per germline, CDR1 GTSNPN and CDR2 SVGIG (reference sequence). The CDR3 coding sequence is TGTGCCTGGAGTGTACAGGGGCTTCAGCCCCAGCATTTT. Translated, it gives CAWSVQGLQPQHF.

The chain joins TRBV6-5 to TRBJ2-7; 8 bases fit TRBD1. The CDR3 consists of 15 residues. Unmatched junction bases numbered 3, after V lost 0 bases and J lost 2 bases. CDR1 and CDR2 (germline): MNHEY, SVGAGI. The CDR3 DNA reads as TGTGCCAGCAGTTACTCCCCACAGGGGGCCTACGAGCAGTACTTC. Translated: CASSYSPQGAYEQYF.

V gene TRBV20-1 combines with J gene TRBJ1-1; 7 bases map to TRBD1. V lost 8 bases, J lost 11 bases, and 2 bases stayed unmatched. The CDR3 has 8 amino acids. CDR1 and CDR2 from the germline V gene are DFQATT and SNEGSKA (reference sequence). The CDR3 here is CSPRGAFF. CDR3 bases: TGCAGTCCCAGGGGGGCTTTCTTT.

This rearrangement joins TRBV27 to TRBJ2-3; 12 positions agree with TRBD1. The J segment lost 8 bases and the V segment lost 5 bases, leaving 8 bases of the junction unmatched. The V gene's germline CDR1 is MNHEY and CDR2 SMNVEV (reference sequence). CDR3 size: 15 residues. CDR3 DNA: TGTGCCAGCAGTCCGAGGGACAGGGGGCGCGGTACGCAGTATTTT. It codes for CASSPRDRGRGTQYF.